This TCR beta chain was captured by sequencing in a study of response to subunit inactivated influenza vaccine. Study-wide points: The authors proposed limited new T cell recruitment per seasonal influenza vaccination.

TCRdb recomputed calls from the RT-PCR reads with MiXCR, one row per CDR3 protein. Of hundreds of thousands of distinct CDR3 sequences in the sample, 15% to 18% are singletons; the top ten hold around a tenth. This clonotype was counted once. Its antigen remains unknown. The sequences come from PBMCs from blood, collected approximately 12 days after vaccination. This TCR was sampled from a man in his fifties who received an inactivated influenza vaccine.

The DNA for the CDR3 is TGTGCCAGCAGCTCAGGGGGCAAAACAGATACGCAGTATTTT. Encoded protein: CASSSGGKTDTQYF. The rearrangement uses TRBV7-3 and TRBJ2-3; 8 nucleotides agree with TRBD1. V gave up 4 bases and J gave up 3 bases; unmatched junction bases: 3. CDR3 length: 14 amino acids. CDR1 is SGHTA, CDR2 FQGTGA, per germline. Filled out from reference TRBV7-3 and TRBJ2-3, the complete variable domain reads GAGVSQTPSNKVTEKGKYVELRCDPISGHTALYWYRQSLGQGPEFLIYFQGTGAADDSGLPNDRFFAVRPEGSVSTLKIQRTERGDSAVYLCASSSGGKTDTQYFGPGTRLTVL.